A selection of T cell receptor beta chains follows, all from one sample in a study of blood T cell repertoires in COVID-19. Profiled with immunoSEQ multiplex PCR; TCRdb holds only in-frame clones, not every one. This table has about 14,000 clones, roughly nine tenths appearing once. Sequenced material: peripheral blood. The receptors derive from a man aged 50-60 years with active COVID-19. The CDR3 runs from the conserved cysteine through the conserved F or W. A D gene is named only where the DNA matches it firmly. Expanded clones get a size class; other rows say once, few or many, or leave the size out.

abundance: .; v_gene: TRBV19; j_gene: TRBJ1-2; len: 15; d_gene: TRBD1; CDR3aa: CASSLQTTGSYGYTF; CDR3nt: TGTGCCAGTAGTCTCCAGACGACAGGGAGCTATGGCTACACCTTC
abundance: .; v_gene: TRBV28; j_gene: TRBJ2-7; len: 14; d_gene: TRBD1; CDR3aa: CASNLRDRGYEQYF; CDR3nt: TGTGCCAGCAATCTCCGGGACAGGGGTTACGAGCAGTACTTC
abundance: .; v_gene: TRBV12-5; j_gene: TRBJ1-2; len: 18; d_gene: TRBD1; CDR3aa: CASGLSSGTAPPAYGYTF; CDR3nt: TGTGCTAGTGGTTTGAGTAGTGGGACAGCCCCTCCAGCCTATGGCTACACCTTC
abundance: .; v_gene: TRBV27; j_gene: TRBJ1-1; len: 13; d_gene: .; CDR3aa: CASSLGSGIEAFF; CDR3nt: TGTGCCAGCAGTTTAGGGTCAGGAATAGAAGCTTTCTTT
abundance: few; v_gene: TRBV3-1/TRBV3-2; j_gene: TRBJ1-6; len: 14; d_gene: .; CDR3aa: CASRVQGETSPLHF; CDR3nt: TGTGCCAGCAGGGTACAGGGTGAGACCTCACCCCTCCACTTT
abundance: .; v_gene: TRBV10-3; j_gene: TRBJ1-2; len: 13; d_gene: TRBD1; CDR3aa: CATFREGANGYTF; CDR3nt: TGTGCCACCTTTCGGGAGGGGGCGAATGGCTACACCTTC
abundance: once; v_gene: TRBV19; j_gene: TRBJ2-7; len: 14; d_gene: .; CDR3aa: CASSQRVGFNEQYF; CDR3nt: TGTGCCAGTAGTCAGAGGGTAGGGTTCAACGAGCAGTACTTC
abundance: .; v_gene: TRBV4-2; j_gene: TRBJ1-4; len: 15; d_gene: .; CDR3aa: CASSQDTVFNEKLFF; CDR3nt: TGTGCCAGCAGCCAAGATACGGTCTTTAATGAAAAACTGTTTTTT
abundance: once; v_gene: TRBV5-1; j_gene: TRBJ2-7; len: 14; d_gene: .; CDR3aa: CASSRETGTYEQYF; CDR3nt: TGCGCCAGCAGCCGAGAAACAGGAACCTACGAGCAGTACTTC
abundance: .; v_gene: TRBV27; j_gene: TRBJ2-1; len: 15; d_gene: .; CDR3aa: CASSFKTRTYNEQFF; CDR3nt: TGTGCCAGCAGTTTCAAGACTCGAACCTACAATGAGCAGTTCTTC
abundance: .; v_gene: TRBV27; j_gene: TRBJ2-7; len: 14; d_gene: .; CDR3aa: CASSLYSPGYEQYF; CDR3nt: TGTGCCAGCAGTTTATACAGCCCGGGATACGAGCAGTACTTC
abundance: .; v_gene: TRBV5-1; j_gene: TRBJ2-7; len: 16; d_gene: TRBD1; CDR3aa: CASSSLQGAFWYEQYF; CDR3nt: TGCGCCAGCAGCTCCTTACAGGGGGCATTTTGGTACGAGCAGTACTTC
abundance: .; v_gene: TRBV30; j_gene: TRBJ1-1; len: 16; d_gene: TRBD1; CDR3aa: CAWSVPEGAGGTEAFF; CDR3nt: TGTGCCTGGAGTGTACCTGAGGGGGCTGGCGGCACTGAAGCTTTCTTT
abundance: .; v_gene: TRBV12-3/TRBV12-4; j_gene: TRBJ2-7; len: 13; d_gene: .; CDR3aa: CASSLGTYDEQYF; CDR3nt: TGTGCCAGCAGTTTAGGGACTTATGACGAGCAGTACTTC
abundance: .; v_gene: TRBV19; j_gene: TRBJ1-2; len: 14; d_gene: TRBD1; CDR3aa: CASSITGGDYGYTF; CDR3nt: TGTGCCAGTAGTATAACAGGGGGCGACTATGGCTACACCTTC
abundance: .; v_gene: TRBV7-3; j_gene: TRBJ1-6; len: 13; d_gene: .; CDR3aa: CASSLTGNSPLHF; CDR3nt: TGTGCCAGCAGCTTGACCGGGAATTCACCCCTCCACTTT
abundance: once; v_gene: TRBV2; j_gene: TRBJ2-2; len: 16; d_gene: TRBD1; CDR3aa: CALTSQGQGTTGELFF; CDR3nt: TGTGCCCTAACTTCCCAGGGACAGGGTACCACCGGGGAGCTGTTTTTT
abundance: .; v_gene: TRBV13; j_gene: TRBJ2-2; len: 13; d_gene: .; CDR3aa: CASSLEGPGELFF; CDR3nt: TGTGCCAGCAGCTTGGAGGGCCCCGGGGAGCTGTTTTTT
abundance: .; v_gene: TRBV20-1; j_gene: TRBJ2-1; len: 11; d_gene: .; CDR3aa: CSADPFGEQFF; CDR3nt: TGCAGTGCCGACCCCTTCGGGGAGCAGTTCTTC
abundance: .; v_gene: TRBV6-2/TRBV6-3; j_gene: TRBJ1-2; len: 15; d_gene: .; CDR3aa: CASSARRGSWYGYTF; CDR3nt: TGTGCCAGCAGCGCCCGTAGGGGCAGCTGGTATGGCTACACCTTC
abundance: .; v_gene: TRBV27; j_gene: TRBJ1-2; len: 13; d_gene: .; CDR3aa: CASSLTPNYGYTF; CDR3nt: TGTGCCAGCAGCCTGACACCGAACTATGGCTACACCTTC
abundance: .; v_gene: TRBV5-5; j_gene: TRBJ2-7; len: 14; d_gene: TRBD1; CDR3aa: CASSWDRSSYEQYF; CDR3nt: TGTGCCAGCAGCTGGGACAGAAGCTCCTACGAGCAGTACTTC
abundance: .; v_gene: TRBV7-9; j_gene: TRBJ1-1; len: 14; d_gene: TRBD1; CDR3aa: CASSLGQPNTEAFF; CDR3nt: TGTGCCAGCAGCCTGGGACAGCCGAACACTGAAGCTTTCTTT
abundance: .; v_gene: TRBV12-1; j_gene: TRBJ2-3; len: 13; d_gene: .; CDR3aa: CASLTGSGDTQYF; CDR3nt: TGTGCCAGTTTGACAGGTTCCGGGGATACGCAGTATTTT
abundance: .; v_gene: TRBV21-1; j_gene: TRBJ2-2; len: 16; d_gene: .; CDR3aa: CASSKLPQGVTGELFF; CDR3nt: TGTGCCAGCAGCAAGCTTCCTCAGGGGGTCACCGGGGAGCTGTTTTTT
abundance: .; v_gene: TRBV11-2; j_gene: TRBJ2-5; len: 15; d_gene: TRBD1; CDR3aa: CASSPPGTGQETQYF; CDR3nt: TGTGCCAGCAGCCCACCCGGGACAGGGCAAGAGACCCAGTACTTC
abundance: .; v_gene: TRBV4-1; j_gene: TRBJ2-4; len: 19; d_gene: .; CDR3aa: CASSQEGLGIGISKNIQYF; CDR3nt: TGCGCCAGCAGCCAAGAGGGACTGGGAATAGGAATTTCCAAAAACATTCAGTACTTC
abundance: .; v_gene: TRBV3-1/TRBV3-2; j_gene: TRBJ1-2; len: 14; d_gene: TRBD1; CDR3aa: CASSRGTGGGGYTF; CDR3nt: TGTGCCAGCAGCCGAGGGACAGGAGGAGGTGGCTACACCTTC
abundance: .; v_gene: TRBV6-6; j_gene: TRBJ1-1; len: 15; d_gene: TRBD1; CDR3aa: CASSYGDWTGGTAFF; CDR3nt: TGTGCCAGCAGTTACGGGGACTGGACAGGGGGCACAGCTTTCTTT
abundance: .; v_gene: TRBV3-1/TRBV3-2; j_gene: TRBJ1-2; len: 13; d_gene: .; CDR3aa: CASSLRVPYGYTF; CDR3nt: TGTGCCAGCAGCCTCAGGGTACCGTATGGCTACACCTTC
abundance: .; v_gene: TRBV29-1; j_gene: TRBJ2-3; len: 13; d_gene: .; CDR3aa: CSVEYRQGDTQYF; CDR3nt: TGCAGCGTTGAATACAGGCAGGGAGATACGCAGTATTTT
abundance: few; v_gene: TRBV18; j_gene: TRBJ1-6; len: 15; d_gene: .; CDR3aa: CASSPGGTPGIPLHF; CDR3nt: TGTGCCAGCTCACCCGGGGGGACACCAGGCATTCCCCTCCACTTT
abundance: .; v_gene: TRBV12-3/TRBV12-4; j_gene: TRBJ1-5; len: 13; d_gene: .; CDR3aa: CASSFSPNQPQHF; CDR3nt: TGTGCCAGCAGTTTCTCTCCTAATCAGCCCCAGCATTTT
abundance: .; v_gene: TRBV5-1; j_gene: TRBJ2-5; len: 14; d_gene: .; CDR3aa: CASSLGGGVETQYF; CDR3nt: TGCGCCAGCAGCTTGGGAGGGGGAGTGGAGACCCAGTACTTC
abundance: .; v_gene: TRBV30; j_gene: TRBJ1-1; len: 13; d_gene: .; CDR3aa: CAWSVDRNTEAFF; CDR3nt: TGTGCCTGGAGTGTAGACAGGAACACTGAAGCTTTCTTT